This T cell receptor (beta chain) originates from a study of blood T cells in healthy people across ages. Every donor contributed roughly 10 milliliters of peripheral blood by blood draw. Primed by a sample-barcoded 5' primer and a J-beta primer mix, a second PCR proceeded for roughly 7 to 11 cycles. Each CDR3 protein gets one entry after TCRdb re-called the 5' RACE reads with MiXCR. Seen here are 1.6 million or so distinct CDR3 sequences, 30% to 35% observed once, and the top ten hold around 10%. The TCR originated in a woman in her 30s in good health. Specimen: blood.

The CDR3 is CASSLADSYTF. The CDR3 DNA follows: TGTGCCAGCAGTTTAGCTGATAGCTACACCTTC. V is TRBV12-3 or TRBV12-4 and J is TRBJ1-2; D not certain. This CDR3 contains 11 residues. The V end was cut by 0 bases, the J end by 9 bases, with 5 bases between.